This record concerns one T cell receptor beta chain sequence. What it recognizes is unknown. This sample is drawn from a study of cytomegalovirus exposure and HLA in healthy donors. Study-wide findings and caveats: An assumption of roughly uniform sequencing depth across donors underlay the presence/absence analyses.

The CDR3 runs 17 residues. From germline, CDR1 is SGHTA and CDR2 FQGTGA. V dropped 5 bases and J dropped 3; count of bases not matched to a gene: 13. Vbeta (60) and Jbeta (13) primers were used in the PCR. TCRdb's table, derived via immunoSEQ multiplex PCR, lists solely in-frame clones and lacks some. The sample lists about 150,000 clones, approximately 81% seen once, with more than 1.5% in the top ten. This TCR was recovered from a man younger than 35 in good health and CMV-seronegative. Specimen: PBMCs. This chain joins TRBV7-3 and TRBJ2-3; TRBD2 aligns across 8 bases. CDR3 sequence: CASSPSGGRGRTDTQYF. The CDR3 DNA is TGTGCCAGCAGCCCCTCGGGAGGGCGGGGGAGAACAGATACGCAGTATTTT.